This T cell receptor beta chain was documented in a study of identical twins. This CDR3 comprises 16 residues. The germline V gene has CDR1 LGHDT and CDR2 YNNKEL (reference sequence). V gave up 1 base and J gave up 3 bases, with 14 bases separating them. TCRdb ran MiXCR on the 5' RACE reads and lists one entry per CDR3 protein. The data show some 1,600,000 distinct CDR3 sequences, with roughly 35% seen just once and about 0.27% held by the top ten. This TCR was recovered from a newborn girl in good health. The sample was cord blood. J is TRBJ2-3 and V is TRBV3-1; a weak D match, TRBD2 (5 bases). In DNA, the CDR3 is TGTGCCAGCAGCCAAGCCCTTGGAGGATGGACAGATACGCAGTATTTT. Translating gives CASSQALGGWTDTQYF.